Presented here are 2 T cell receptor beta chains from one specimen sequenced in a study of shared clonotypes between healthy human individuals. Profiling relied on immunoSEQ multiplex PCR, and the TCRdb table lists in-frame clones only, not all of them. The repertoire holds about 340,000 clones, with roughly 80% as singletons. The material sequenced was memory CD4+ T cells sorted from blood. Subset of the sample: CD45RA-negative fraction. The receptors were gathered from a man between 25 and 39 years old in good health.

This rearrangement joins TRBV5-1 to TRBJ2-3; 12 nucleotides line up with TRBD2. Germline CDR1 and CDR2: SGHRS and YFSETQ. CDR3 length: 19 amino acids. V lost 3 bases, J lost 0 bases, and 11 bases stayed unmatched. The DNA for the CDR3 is TGCGCCAGCAGCTCTCCCCCGGGACTAGCGGGCACTAGCACAGATACGCAGTATTTT. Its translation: CASSSPPGLAGTSTDTQYF.

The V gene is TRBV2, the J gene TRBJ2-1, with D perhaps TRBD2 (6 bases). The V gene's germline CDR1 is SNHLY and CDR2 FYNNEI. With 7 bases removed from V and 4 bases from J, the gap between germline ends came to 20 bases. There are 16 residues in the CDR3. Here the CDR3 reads CASTPLGPEGYNEQFF. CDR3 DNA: TGTGCCAGCACTCCCCTGGGCCCGGAGGGGTACAATGAGCAGTTCTTC.